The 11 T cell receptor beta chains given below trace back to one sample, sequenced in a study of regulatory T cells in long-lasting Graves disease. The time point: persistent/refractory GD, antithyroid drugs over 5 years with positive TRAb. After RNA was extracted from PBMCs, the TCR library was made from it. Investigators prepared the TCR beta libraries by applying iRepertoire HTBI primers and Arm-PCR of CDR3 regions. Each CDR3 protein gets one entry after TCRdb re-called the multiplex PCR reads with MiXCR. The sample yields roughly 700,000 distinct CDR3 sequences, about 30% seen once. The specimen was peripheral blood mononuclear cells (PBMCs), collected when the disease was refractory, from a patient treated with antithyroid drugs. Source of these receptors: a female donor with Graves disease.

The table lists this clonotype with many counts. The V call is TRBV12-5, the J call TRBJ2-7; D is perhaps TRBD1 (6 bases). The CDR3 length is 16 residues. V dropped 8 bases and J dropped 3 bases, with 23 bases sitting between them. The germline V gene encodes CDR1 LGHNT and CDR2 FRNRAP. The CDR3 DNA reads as TGTGCTAGTAACCTACGACCGAAACAGGGCTACTACGAGCAGTACTTC. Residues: CASNLRPKQGYYEQYF.

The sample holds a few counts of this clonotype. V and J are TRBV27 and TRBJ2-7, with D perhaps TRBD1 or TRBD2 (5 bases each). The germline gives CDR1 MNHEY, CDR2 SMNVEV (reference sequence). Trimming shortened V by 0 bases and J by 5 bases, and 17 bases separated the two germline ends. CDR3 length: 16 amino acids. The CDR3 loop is CASSLSPTGRLNEQYF. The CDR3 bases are TGTGCCAGCAGTTTATCGCCAACGGGACGACTCAACGAGCAGTACTTC.

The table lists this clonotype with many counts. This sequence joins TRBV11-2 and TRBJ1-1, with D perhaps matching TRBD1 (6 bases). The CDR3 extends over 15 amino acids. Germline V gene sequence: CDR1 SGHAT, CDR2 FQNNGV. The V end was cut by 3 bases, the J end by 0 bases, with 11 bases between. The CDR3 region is CASSFSGTLNTEAFF. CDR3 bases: TGTGCCAGCAGCTTCTCCGGGACATTGAACACTGAAGCTTTCTTT. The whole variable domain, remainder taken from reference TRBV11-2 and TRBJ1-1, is EAGVAQSPRYKIIEKRQSVAFWCNPISGHATLYWYQQILGQGPKLLIQFQNNGVVDDSQLPKDRFSAERLKGVDSTLKIQPAKLEDSAVYLCASSFSGTLNTEAFFGQGTRLTVV.

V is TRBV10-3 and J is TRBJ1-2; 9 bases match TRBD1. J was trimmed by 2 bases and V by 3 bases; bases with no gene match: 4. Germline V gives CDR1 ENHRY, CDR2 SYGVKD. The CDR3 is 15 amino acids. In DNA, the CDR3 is TGTGCCATCAGTGATCCGACAGGGGGAAACTATGGCTACACCTTC. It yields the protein CAISDPTGGNYGYTF.

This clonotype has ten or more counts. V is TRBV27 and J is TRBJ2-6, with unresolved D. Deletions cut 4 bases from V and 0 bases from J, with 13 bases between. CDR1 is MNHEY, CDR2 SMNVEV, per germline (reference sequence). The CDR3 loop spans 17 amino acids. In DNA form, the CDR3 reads TGTGCCAGCAGTTCCCCCCCTGGAATCTCTGGGGCCAACGTCCTGACTTTC. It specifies CASSSPPGISGANVLTF.

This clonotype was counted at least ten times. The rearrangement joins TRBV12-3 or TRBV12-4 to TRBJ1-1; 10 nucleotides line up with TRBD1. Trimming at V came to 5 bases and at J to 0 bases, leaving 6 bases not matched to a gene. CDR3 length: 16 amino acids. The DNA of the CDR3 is TGTGCCAGCAGTCTCCGGGACAGGGGCATGAACACTGAAGCTTTCTTT. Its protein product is CASSLRDRGMNTEAFF.

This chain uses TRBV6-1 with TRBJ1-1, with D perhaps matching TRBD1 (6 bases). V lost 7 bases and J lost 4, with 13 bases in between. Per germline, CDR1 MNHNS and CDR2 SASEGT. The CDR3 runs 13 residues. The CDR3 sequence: CASMPTGITEAFF. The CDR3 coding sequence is TGTGCCAGCATGCCGACAGGCATCACTGAAGCTTTCTTT.

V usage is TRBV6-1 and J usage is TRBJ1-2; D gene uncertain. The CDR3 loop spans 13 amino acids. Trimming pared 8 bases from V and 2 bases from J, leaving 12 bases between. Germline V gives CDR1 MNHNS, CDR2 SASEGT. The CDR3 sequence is CASRLASNYGYTF. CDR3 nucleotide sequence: TGTGCCAGCCGACTGGCATCCAACTATGGCTACACCTTC.

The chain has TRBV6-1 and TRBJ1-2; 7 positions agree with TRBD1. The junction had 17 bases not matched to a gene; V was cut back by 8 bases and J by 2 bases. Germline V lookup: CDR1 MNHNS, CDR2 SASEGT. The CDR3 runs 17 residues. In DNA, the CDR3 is TGTGCCAGCGGCGATGATAACAGGGGAAATTACAACTATGGCTACACCTTC. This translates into CASGDDNRGNYNYGYTF.

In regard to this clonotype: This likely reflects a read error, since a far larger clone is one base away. CDR3 DNA: TGTGCCAGCAGTGAGTCTGACTATGGCTACACCTTC. Residues: CASSESDYGYTF. This chain connects TRBV6-1 to TRBJ1-2, with D uncertain. CDR1 MNHNS and CDR2 SASEGT come from the germline V gene. The CDR3 runs to 12 residues. V was trimmed by 3 bases and J by 3 bases, leaving 5 bases between them.

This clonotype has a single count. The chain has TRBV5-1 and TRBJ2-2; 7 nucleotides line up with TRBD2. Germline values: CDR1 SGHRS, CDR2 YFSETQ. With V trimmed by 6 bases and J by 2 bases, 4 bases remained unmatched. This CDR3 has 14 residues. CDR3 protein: CASKGGSNTGELFF. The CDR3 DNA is TGCGCCAGCAAGGGCGGGAGCAACACCGGGGAGCTGTTTTTT. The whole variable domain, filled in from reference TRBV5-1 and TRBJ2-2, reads KAGVTQTPRYLIKTRGQQVTLSCSPISGHRSVSWYQQTPGQGLQFLFEYFSETQRNKGNFPGRFSGRQFSNSRSEMNVSTLELGDSALYLCASKGGSNTGELFFGEGSRLTVL.